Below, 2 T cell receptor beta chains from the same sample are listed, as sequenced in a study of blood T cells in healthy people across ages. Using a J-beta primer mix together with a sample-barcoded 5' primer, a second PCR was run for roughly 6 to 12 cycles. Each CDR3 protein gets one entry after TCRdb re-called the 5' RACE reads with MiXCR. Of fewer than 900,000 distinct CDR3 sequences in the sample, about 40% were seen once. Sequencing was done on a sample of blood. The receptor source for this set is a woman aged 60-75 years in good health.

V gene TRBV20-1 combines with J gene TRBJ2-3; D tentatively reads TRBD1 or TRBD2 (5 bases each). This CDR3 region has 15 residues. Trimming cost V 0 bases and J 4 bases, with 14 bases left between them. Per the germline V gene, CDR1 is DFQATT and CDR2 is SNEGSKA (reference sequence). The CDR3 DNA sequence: TGCAGTGCTAGAGATCCGCTTAAGGGACCAGATACGCAGTATTTT. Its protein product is CSARDPLKGPDTQYF.

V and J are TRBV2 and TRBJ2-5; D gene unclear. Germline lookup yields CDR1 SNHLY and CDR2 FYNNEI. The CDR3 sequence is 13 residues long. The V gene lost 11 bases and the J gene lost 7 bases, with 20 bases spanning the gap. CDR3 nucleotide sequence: TGTGCCTTTGGTGGTATATCAGATAGGACCCAGTACTTC. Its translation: CAFGGISDRTQYF.